A selection of T cell receptor beta chains follows, all from one sample in a study of cytomegalovirus exposure and HLA in healthy donors. Data came from immunoSEQ multiplex PCR; TCRdb stores just in-frame clones and leaves some out. The sample includes roughly 100,000 clones, approximately 84% seen only once; the top ten take 5.5% to 6.5%. The sample was PBMCs. Receptor source: a woman under 30 in good health and CMV-seropositive. CDR3s include the opening cysteine and the closing phenylalanine or tryptophan. The D gene is left open where the match is weak.

TRBD1 | TRBJ2-3 | TRBV4-1 | CATSRDSLTDTQYF
. | TRBJ1-5 | TRBV6-1 | CASKRDDNQPQHF
. | TRBJ2-3 | TRBV13 | CASRQSTDTQYF
TRBD1 | TRBJ1-1 | TRBV5-1 | CASSLVAGGNTEAFF
TRBD2 | TRBJ2-7 | TRBV7-9 | CASSQPPSGSSYEQYF
. | TRBJ2-1 | TRBV7-9 | CASSLVGGTNLGQFF
TRBD1 | TRBJ2-1 | TRBV5-1 | CASSPGQVDNEQFF
. | TRBJ2-7 | TRBV7-9 | CASSLGEYYEQYF
TRBD1 | TRBJ1-5 | TRBV4-1 | CASSQDRARDRVYQPQHF
TRBD1 | TRBJ2-7 | TRBV14 | CASRRTGVVEQYF
. | TRBJ2-3 | TRBV6-5 | CASSYSLAGDTQYF
. | TRBJ1-2 | TRBV10-3 | CAINSRRNYGYTF
TRBD1 | TRBJ2-5 | TRBV5-1 | CASSYGTGDGETQYF
. | TRBJ1-4 | TRBV21-1 | CASSDGQGGGNEKLFF
TRBD1 | TRBJ1-4 | TRBV28 | CASYNRGGVKLFF
TRBD1 | TRBJ1-2 | TRBV5-1 | CASSLVGQNYGYTF
. | TRBJ2-7 | TRBV28 | CASKHRGAGGTYEQYF
. | TRBJ1-1 | TRBV2 | CASSEQGGMDTEAFF
. | TRBJ2-7 | TRBV11-1 | CASSGYSSYEQYF
. | TRBJ1-2 | TRBV6-5 | CASSPTGHGGYTF
. | TRBJ2-7 | TRBV6-5 | CASTSVGHSYEQYF
TRBD1 | TRBJ2-7 | TRBV15 | CATSRDRGQASYEQYF
. | TRBJ1-5 | TRBV5-6 | CASSLASGSGNQPQHF
. | TRBJ2-7 | TRBV5-4 | CASSLVARRSEQYF
TRBD2 | TRBJ2-1 | TRBV7-9 | CASTARGRAGEQFF
TRBD1 | TRBJ2-5 | TRBV5-1 | CASSSDRAGETQYF
. | TRBJ2-7 | TRBV19 | CASTPNQGAYEQYF
TRBD1 | TRBJ1-3 | TRBV7-6 | CASSLDRGPGNTIYF
TRBD2 | TRBJ2-1 | TRBV25-1 | CATLADTYNEQFF
TRBD2 | TRBJ2-3 | TRBV7-9 | CASSRRTMREADTQYF
TRBD1 | TRBJ2-3 | TRBV5-1 | CASSLVSGTGGDTQYF
. | TRBJ2-3 | TRBV6-6 | CASSEGGLGADTQYF
TRBD2 | TRBJ2-1 | TRBV18 | CASSPPGTSVNEQFF
. | TRBJ2-1 | TRBV21-1 | CASSNSPEPGGYNEQFF
TRBD1 | TRBJ2-7 | TRBV9 | CASSGDRTYEQYF
TRBD1 | TRBJ1-2 | TRBV14 | CASSLRTGDYGYTF
. | TRBJ1-1 | TRBV4-2 | CASSHFKDPIGHTEAFF
TRBD1 | TRBJ2-7 | TRBV27 | CASSLSTGGPYEQYF
. | TRBJ1-4 | TRBV4-1 | CASSLLTVGGQNEKLFF
. | TRBJ2-7 | TRBV5-3 | CARSRGLKSSYEQYF
TRBD1 | TRBJ2-2 | TRBV7-7 | CASSFQGVTGELFF